This T cell receptor beta chain was recovered during a study of siplizumab effects on memory and regulatory T cells. Method: immunoSEQ multiplex PCR; TCRdb's copy keeps in-frame clones and lacks some. The sample shows over 85,000 clones, more than 90% of them seen only once. The study, taken as a whole, reports: No assignable naive or memory phenotype existed for roughly 80-97% of proliferating CD4+ or CD8+ clones.

Germline lookup yields CDR1 SGHRS and CDR2 YFSETQ. The CDR3 contains 14 residues. With V trimmed by 4 bases and J by 7 bases, 10 bases remained unmatched. On this clone itself: The antigen is unknown.

The source material was CD4+ T cells sorted from blood. The sequence was obtained from a human donor in good health. V usage is TRBV5-1 and J usage is TRBJ1-1, with 7 nucleotides matching TRBD1. CDR3 region: CASSPRTGDYEAFF. CDR3 DNA sequence: TGCGCCAGCAGCCCGCGGACAGGAGATTATGAAGCTTTCTTT.